This passage covers 3 T cell receptor beta chains from one sample sequenced in a study of T-cell memory formation after mild COVID-19. TCRdb re-called the 5' RACE reads through MiXCR, storing one row per CDR3 protein. The sample lists about 180,000 distinct CDR3 sequences; about 18% were seen once. Sample: PBMCs or a T cell subset sorted from them (not recorded which). Receptors were obtained from a man younger than 35 who had mild COVID-19 (a few samples of this study predate the infection). Cell type and time point are not known.

This clonotype was observed a handful of times. The V and J genes are TRBV7-6 and TRBJ2-3, with D uncertain. This CDR3 comprises 12 residues. Per the germline V gene, CDR1 is SGHVS and CDR2 is FNYEAQ. The germline V and J ends were trimmed by 5 bases and 5 bases, with 8 bases remaining between them. This chain's CDR3 is CASSPTRDTQYF. The CDR3 DNA follows: TGTGCCAGCAGCCCAACCCGAGATACGCAGTATTTT. The complete variable domain, with remaining parts taken from reference TRBV7-6 and TRBJ2-3, reads GAGVSQSPRYKVTKRGQDVALRCDPISGHVSLYWYRQALGQGPEFLTYFNYEAQQDKSGLPNDRFSAERPEGSISTLTIQRTEQRDSAMYRCASSPTRDTQYFGPGTRLTVL.

This clonotype was seen at least ten times. V and J are TRBV5-1 and TRBJ2-1; TRBD2 matches 11 bases. Germline values: CDR1 SGHRS, CDR2 YFSETQ. V shed 0 bases, J shed 8 bases, and the junction held 4 bases outside the gene matches. The CDR3 extends over 15 amino acids. The CDR3 DNA sequence: TGCGCCAGCAGCTTGGATATAGCGGGGGGGGATGAGCAGTTCTTC. Amino acids: CASSLDIAGGDEQFF.

This chain links TRBV2 with TRBJ2-1; D is perhaps TRBD1 (5 bases). Trimming took 7 bases from V and 5 from J, leaving 18 bases between them. The CDR3 contains 15 residues. Germline V gives CDR1 SNHLY, CDR2 FYNNEI. The DNA for the CDR3 is TGTGCCAGCATGACCCCTTCGACAGCCGACAATGAGCAGTTCTTC. Translating gives CASMTPSTADNEQFF. Drawing the rest from reference TRBV2 and TRBJ2-1, the complete variable domain is EPEVTQTPSHQVTQMGQEVILRCVPISNHLYFYWYRQILGQKVEFLVSFYNNEISEKSEIFDDQFSVERPDGSNFTLKIRSTKLEDSAMYFCASMTPSTADNEQFFGPGTRLTVL.